This TCR beta chain originates from a study of cytomegalovirus exposure and HLA in healthy donors. As for the study in general: Early on, a data release was issued that held 80 million to 90 million unique TCRs from HLA-typed donors. The study, taken as a whole, reports: The majority of TCR sequences were rare, yet some public TCRs appeared in many donors.

Amplification used 60 Vbeta primers and 13 Jbeta primers. In the source study's methods: There were some 87 million unique TCR beta chains by a later count, and some 10 million of them were shared. Generated by immunoSEQ multiplex PCR, the TCRdb table keeps only in-frame clones and is missing some. The V and J calls and clone size are taken from that table; D and trimming were inferred from the DNA. The table records approximately 110,000 clones, about four fifths of them present only once. About this clone: Antigen specificity is unknown.

The sample consisted of PBMCs. The receptor's source is a woman between 18 and 29 years old in good health and CMV-seronegative.

DNA of the CDR3: TGCGCCAGCAGCCAAGGAATGAGTTCCGGGGCCAACGTCCTGACTTTC. This translates into CASSQGMSSGANVLTF. The rearrangement joins TRBV4-1 to TRBJ2-6; D unresolved. The germline V gene encodes CDR1 MGHRA and CDR2 YSYEKL. This CDR3 comprises 16 residues. The V end lost 1 base, the J end lost 4 bases, and 11 bases lay between the germline ends.